These 6 T cell receptor beta chains were all obtained from the same sample, sequenced in a study of low-dose radiotherapy and immunotherapy resistance in tumors. Priming of first-strand cDNA relied on TRAV- and TRBV-specific primers (covering alpha and beta chains). TCR amplification involved around 22 PCR cycles with a constant-region primer and V-primer adapter. TCRdb reanalysed the reads using MiXCR and keeps one entry per CDR3 protein. The sample includes tens of thousands of distinct CDR3 sequences, roughly 49% of them seen just once. The sample's time point: after trial treatment. Regarding treatment: LDRT plus nivolumab, ipilimumab, low-dose cyclophosphamide and aspirin (RACIN trial). The sequenced sample was PBMCs, obtained after low-dose radiotherapy plus immunotherapy. Every receptor here comes from a male donor with gallbladder cancer.

The V gene is TRBV20-1, the J gene TRBJ2-7; TRBD2 is a possible D gene (6 bases). The CDR3 consists of 13 residues. Germline CDR1 and CDR2: DFQATT and SNEGSKA (reference sequence). Trimming left V 1 base short and J 1 base short, with 8 bases between. The CDR3 nucleotides are TGCAGTGCTAGAGTCGGGGGATCCTACGAGCAGTACTTC. It translates to CSARVGGSYEQYF.

Sample share makes this clonotype medium-sized. The chain joins TRBV5-6 to TRBJ2-5; no definite D call. Trimming shortened V by 6 bases and J by 2 bases, and 11 bases separated the two germline ends. Germline V gene sequence: CDR1 SGHDT, CDR2 YYEEEE. CDR3 length: 13 residues. The DNA for the CDR3 is TGTGCCAGCACTATACGGTCACAAGAGACCCAGTACTTC. As protein: CASTIRSQETQYF.

The chain combines TRBV6-1 with TRBJ2-3; D possibly matches TRBD1 or TRBD2 (5 bases each). The ends were cut back, 6 bases at V and 0 bases at J, with 10 bases in the middle. There are 14 residues in the CDR3. Germline V gives CDR1 MNHNS, CDR2 SASEGT. CDR3 sequence: CASRGTGSTDTQYF. CDR3 bases: TGTGCCAGCAGGGGGACGGGGAGCACAGATACGCAGTATTTT.

As concerns this clonotype: A read error is likely here: a far larger clone is one base away. The rearrangement links TRBV14 to TRBJ2-1; D gene ambiguous. Looked up from germline, CDR1 is SGHDN and CDR2 is FVKESK. The CDR3 extends over 13 amino acids. Trimming removed 4 bases at V and 13 bases at J, with 17 bases between. The CDR3 is CASSRALSETQFF. CDR3 nucleotide sequence: TGTGCCAGCAGCCGCGCATTGTCAGAGACCCAGTTCTTC.

This clonotype was found a few times. V and J are TRBV6-2 or TRBV6-3 and TRBJ1-1; D is possibly TRBD1 (5 bases). From germline, CDR1 is MNHEY and CDR2 SVGEGT. The CDR3 extends over 15 amino acids. The V end was cut by 0 bases, the J end by 1 base, with 9 bases between. The CDR3 nucleotides read TGTGCCAGCAGTTACTCGGGGACGGAGAACACTGAAGCTTTCTTT. Translated: CASSYSGTENTEAFF.

The rearrangement links TRBV5-4 to TRBJ1-1; the match to TRBD1 covers 8 bases. The length of the CDR3 is 16 residues. The V segment lost 4 bases and the J segment 3 bases; nucleotides outside the gene matches: 11. CDR1 and CDR2 from the germline V gene are SGHNT and YYREEE (reference sequence). This CDR3 reads CASSLPGQGKDTEAFF. The CDR3 DNA reads as TGTGCCAGCAGCCTGCCCGGACAGGGCAAGGACACTGAAGCTTTCTTT.